This T cell receptor (beta chain) was sequenced in a study of sequential checkpoint blockade in melanoma. Background on the study: TCRβ was sequenced from DNA of about a hundred pretreatment tumors. Under 25 patients had matched tumor biopsies before treatment and at week 13 after nivolumab or ipilimumab alone. Whole-study findings and limits: About 30 times likelier clinical benefit followed increased tumor T-cell fraction and clonality.

Here immunoSEQ multiplex PCR was the method, and the copy in TCRdb shows in-frame clones only, minus some. This sample has about 13,000 clones, with approximately 22% found just once. Regarding treatment: randomized to nivolumab then ipilimumab (arm A) or the reverse (arm B). DNA-damaging chemotherapy had not been given to any patient beforehand. CDR1 SGHRS and CDR2 YFSETQ come from the germline V gene. The CDR3 spans 14 residues. The V gene lost 0 bases and the J gene lost 7 bases, with 14 bases spanning the gap. On this clone itself: Its antigen is not identified.

V gene TRBV5-1 combines with J gene TRBJ2-7; D is possibly TRBD2 (6 bases). The origin of this receptor is a human donor with melanoma. This specimen consisted of tumor tissue (inferred from file names), obtained from a patient given nivolumab and ipilimumab in sequence. The CDR3 reads CASSLAAGTVEQYF. The CDR3 region has the DNA TGCGCCAGCAGCTTGGCCGCGGGGACTGTTGAGCAGTACTTC.